This T cell receptor (beta chain) was sequenced in a study of CD8 T cells in Susac syndrome (dated by TCRdb to the late 2010s). Notes on the research overall: Repertoire sequencing was used to test whether CD8+ T cell activation and differentiation in Susac syndrome was antigen driven. The clonality of the CD8+ T cell repertoire was compared across 12 healthy donors, some 14 Susac syndrome patients and roughly 16 multiple sclerosis patients.

RNA was extracted with the RNeasy kit and roughly 0.5 to 1 ug was reverse transcribed using random hexamers. The immunoSEQ multiplex PCR assay, covering 54 Vbeta and 13 Jbeta segments, was used to amplify TCR beta CDR3 regions. PCR amplification bias was corrected using a synthetic template baseline for primer optimization and computational correction. On the study's bioinformatics: Reads were annotated to V, D and J genes per IMGT and analyzed with immunoSEQ Analyzer, keeping only productive sequences. Clonality was computed as one minus Shannon entropy normalized by log2 of the number of productive unique sequences. For each patient and control, public and private clones were evaluated among the 100 most prevalent clones. Clones were defined as Susac-specific when absent from the healthy and MS cohorts, from about a thousand published viral clones and from other ImmuneACCESS disease sequences. In-frame beta chains were kept once TCRdb had trimmed the public reads at Q25 with fastp and called clones with MiXCR. Each CDR3 protein appears once, grouped with its most common genes and DNA. TCRdb's processing, not the authors' own work, is the source of the V and J calls. The sample contains around 130,000 distinct CDR3 sequences, 65% to 90% of them found a single time. The ten largest clones represent around 0.49% of the sample.

Broad study findings and their caveats: The study acknowledged that relatively few individuals were included in the TCR sequencing and HLA analysis.

Trimming at the junction amounts to 4 bases on V and 3 bases on J, and the germline ends lie 11 bases apart. The germline V gene gives CDR1 as SGHRS and CDR2 as YFSETQ. From the cysteine up to the phenylalanine, the CDR3 has a length of 14 residues. Here the CDR3 DNA is all that survives: 42 bases in frame from base 1. High-throughput TCR beta sequencing profiled peripheral blood CD8+ and CD4+ T cells from healthy donors, Susac syndrome patients and multiple sclerosis patients. The multiple sclerosis controls were treatment-naive patients whose relapsing-remitting disease, either stable or active, fulfilled the revised McDonald criteria. Bulk CD8+ and CD4+ T cells were purified by magnetic negative isolation, whereas CD8+ TEMRA cells were enriched by FACS. Blood was drawn into EDTA tubes, processed within 24 hours, and PBMCs were isolated by density gradient centrifugation. PBMCs intended for TCR sequencing were frozen in liquid nitrogen and were later thawed in a 37 degrees C water bath. A purity of at least 90% was achieved for sorted or isolated CD4+, CD8+ and CD8+ TEMRA cells.

Notes on this clonotype: The target of this receptor is not known. Base qualities were left out, and no much larger clone turns up one base away.

This TCR came from a human donor with multiple sclerosis. Input material: CD8+ T cells from PBMCs. The rearranged chain carries TRBV5-1 and TRBJ2-1; matching of 5 bases hints at TRBD1 as the D gene. The nucleotide sequence is TGCGCCAGCAGCCCAGACAGTGACTACAATGAGCAGTTCTTC. This translates into CASSPDSDYNEQFF.